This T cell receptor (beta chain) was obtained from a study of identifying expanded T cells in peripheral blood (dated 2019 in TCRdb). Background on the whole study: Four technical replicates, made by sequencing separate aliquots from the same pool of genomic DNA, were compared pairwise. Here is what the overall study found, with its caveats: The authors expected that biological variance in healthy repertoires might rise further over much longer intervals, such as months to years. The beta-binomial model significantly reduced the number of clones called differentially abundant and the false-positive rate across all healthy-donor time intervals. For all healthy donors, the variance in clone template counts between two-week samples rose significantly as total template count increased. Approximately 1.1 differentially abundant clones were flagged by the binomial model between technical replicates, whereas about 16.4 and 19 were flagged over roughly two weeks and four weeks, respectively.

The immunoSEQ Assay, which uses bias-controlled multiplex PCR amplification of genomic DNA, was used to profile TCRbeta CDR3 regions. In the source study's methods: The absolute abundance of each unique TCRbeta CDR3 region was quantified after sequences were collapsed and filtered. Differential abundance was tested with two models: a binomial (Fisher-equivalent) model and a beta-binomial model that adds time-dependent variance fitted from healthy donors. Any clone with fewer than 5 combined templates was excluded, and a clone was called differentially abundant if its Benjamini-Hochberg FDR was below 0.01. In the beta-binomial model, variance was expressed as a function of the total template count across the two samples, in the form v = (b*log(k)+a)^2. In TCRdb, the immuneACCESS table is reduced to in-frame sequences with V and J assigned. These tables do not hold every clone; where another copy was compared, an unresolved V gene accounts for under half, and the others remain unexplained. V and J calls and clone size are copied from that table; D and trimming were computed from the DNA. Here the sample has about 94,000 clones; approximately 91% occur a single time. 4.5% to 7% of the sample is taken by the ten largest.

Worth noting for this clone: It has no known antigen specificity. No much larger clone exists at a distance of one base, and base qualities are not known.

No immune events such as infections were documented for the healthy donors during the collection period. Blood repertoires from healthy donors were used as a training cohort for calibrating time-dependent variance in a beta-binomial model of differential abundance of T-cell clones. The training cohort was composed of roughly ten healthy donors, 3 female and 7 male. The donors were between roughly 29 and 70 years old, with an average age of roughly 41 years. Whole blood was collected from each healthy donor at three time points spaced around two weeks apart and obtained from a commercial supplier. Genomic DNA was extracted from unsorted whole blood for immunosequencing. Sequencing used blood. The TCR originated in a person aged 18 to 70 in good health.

The DNA is as follows: TGTGCCAGCAGCGTCAAAGGGACTTCCTATGGCTACACCTTC. It is translated as CASSVKGTSYGYTF. The chain employs TRBV7-3 and TRBJ1-2; the best D guess is TRBD1, with 5 bases matching. V lost 5 bases and J lost 4 bases; the stretch between them is 14 bases long. Measured from the cysteine to the phenylalanine, the CDR3 is 14 residues long. The entry retains the CDR3 DNA only, 42 bases that are in frame from base 1. CDR1 and CDR2, looked up from the germline V gene, are SGHTA and FQGTGA.